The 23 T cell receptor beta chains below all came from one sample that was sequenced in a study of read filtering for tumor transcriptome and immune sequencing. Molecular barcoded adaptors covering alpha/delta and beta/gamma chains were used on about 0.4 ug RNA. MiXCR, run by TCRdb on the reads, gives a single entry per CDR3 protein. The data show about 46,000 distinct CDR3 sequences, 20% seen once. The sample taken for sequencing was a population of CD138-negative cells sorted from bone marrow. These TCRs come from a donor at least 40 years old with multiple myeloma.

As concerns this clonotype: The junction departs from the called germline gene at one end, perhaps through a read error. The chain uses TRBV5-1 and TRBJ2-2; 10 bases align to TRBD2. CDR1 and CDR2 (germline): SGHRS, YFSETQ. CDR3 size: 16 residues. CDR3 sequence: CASGFRTSGNTGELFF. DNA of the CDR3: TGCGCCAGCGGCTTTCGGACTAGCGGGAACACCGGGGAGCTGTTTTTT.

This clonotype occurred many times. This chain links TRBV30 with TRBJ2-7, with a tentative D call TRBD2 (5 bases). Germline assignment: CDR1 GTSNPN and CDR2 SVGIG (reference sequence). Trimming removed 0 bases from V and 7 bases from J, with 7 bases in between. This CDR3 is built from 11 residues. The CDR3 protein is CAWSVRGEQYF. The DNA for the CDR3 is TGTGCCTGGAGTGTACGGGGAGAGCAGTACTTC.

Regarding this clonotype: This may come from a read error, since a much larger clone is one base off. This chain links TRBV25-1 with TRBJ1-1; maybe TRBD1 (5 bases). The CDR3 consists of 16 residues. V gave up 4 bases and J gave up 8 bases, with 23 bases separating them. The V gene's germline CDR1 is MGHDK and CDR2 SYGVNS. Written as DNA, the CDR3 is TGTGCCAGCAGTGGGAGCGGCCGGGGGGGGATAATCGAAGCTTTCTTT. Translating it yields CASSGSGRGGIIEAFF.

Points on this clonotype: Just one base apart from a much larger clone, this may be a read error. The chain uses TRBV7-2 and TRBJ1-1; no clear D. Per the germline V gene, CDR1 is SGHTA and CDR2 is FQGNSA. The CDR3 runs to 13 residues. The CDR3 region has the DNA TGTGCCAGCAGATCCCAGGAGAACACTGATGCTTTCTTT. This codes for CASRSQENTDAFF.

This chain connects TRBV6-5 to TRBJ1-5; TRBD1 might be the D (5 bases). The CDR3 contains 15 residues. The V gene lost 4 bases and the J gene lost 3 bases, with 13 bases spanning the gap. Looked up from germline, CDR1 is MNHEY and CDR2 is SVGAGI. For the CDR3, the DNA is TGTGCCAGCAGTTCAAGAGGGACGAACAATCAGCCCCAGCATTTT. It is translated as CASSSRGTNNQPQHF.

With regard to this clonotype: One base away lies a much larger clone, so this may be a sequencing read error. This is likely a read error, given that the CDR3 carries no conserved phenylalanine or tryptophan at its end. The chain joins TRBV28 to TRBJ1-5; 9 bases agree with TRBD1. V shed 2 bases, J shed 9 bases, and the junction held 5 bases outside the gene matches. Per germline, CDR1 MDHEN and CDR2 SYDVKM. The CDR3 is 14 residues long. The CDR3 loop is CASSLGTGNLPQHS. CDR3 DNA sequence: TGTGCCAGCAGTTTAGGGACAGGGAACTTGCCCCAGCATTCT.

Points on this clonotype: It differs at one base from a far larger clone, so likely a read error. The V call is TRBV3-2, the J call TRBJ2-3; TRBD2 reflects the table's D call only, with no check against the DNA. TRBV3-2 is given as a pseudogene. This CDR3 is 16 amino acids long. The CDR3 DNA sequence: TGTGCCAGCAGCGCTCGACTAGCGGGAGACACAGATACGCAGTATTTT. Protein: CASSARLAGDTDTQYF.

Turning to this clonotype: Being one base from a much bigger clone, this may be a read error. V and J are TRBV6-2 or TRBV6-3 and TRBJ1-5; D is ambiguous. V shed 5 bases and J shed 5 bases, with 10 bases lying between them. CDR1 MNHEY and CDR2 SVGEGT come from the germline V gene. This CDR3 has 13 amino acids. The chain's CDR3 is CASSERFDQPQHF. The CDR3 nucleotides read TGTGCCAGCAGTGAACGATTCGATCAGCCCCAGCATTTT.

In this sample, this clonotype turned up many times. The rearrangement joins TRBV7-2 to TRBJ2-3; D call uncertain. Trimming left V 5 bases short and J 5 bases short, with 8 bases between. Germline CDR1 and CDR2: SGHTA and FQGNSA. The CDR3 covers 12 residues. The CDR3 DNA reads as TGTGCCAGCAGCAGACCCGGAGATACGCAGTATTTT. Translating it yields CASSRPGDTQYF. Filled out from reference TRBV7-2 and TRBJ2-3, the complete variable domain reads GAGVSQSPSNKVTEKGKDVELRCDPISGHTALYWYRQSLGQGLEFLIYFQGNSAPDKSGLPSDRFSAERTGGSVSTLTIQRTQQEDSAVYLCASSRPGDTQYFGPGTRLTVL.

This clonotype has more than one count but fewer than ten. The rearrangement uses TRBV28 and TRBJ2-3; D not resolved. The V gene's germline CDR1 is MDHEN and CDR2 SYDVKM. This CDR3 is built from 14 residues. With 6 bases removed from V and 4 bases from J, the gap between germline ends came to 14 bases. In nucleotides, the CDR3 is TGTGCCAGCAGAGAGGCTGGCTTCCCAGATACGCAGTATTTT. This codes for CASREAGFPDTQYF. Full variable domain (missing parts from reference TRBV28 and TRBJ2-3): DVKVTQSSRYLVKRTGEKVFLECVQDMDHENMFWYRQDPGLGLRLIYFSYDVKMKEKGDIPEGYSVSREKKERFSLILESASTNQTSMYLCASREAGFPDTQYFGPGTRLTVL.

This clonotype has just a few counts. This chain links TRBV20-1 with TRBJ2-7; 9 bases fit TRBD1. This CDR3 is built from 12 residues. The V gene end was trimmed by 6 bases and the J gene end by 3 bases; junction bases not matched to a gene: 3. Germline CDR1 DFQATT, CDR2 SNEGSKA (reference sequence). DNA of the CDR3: TGCAGTGCGAAGACAGGGGGCTACGAGCAGTACTTC. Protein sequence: CSAKTGGYEQYF.

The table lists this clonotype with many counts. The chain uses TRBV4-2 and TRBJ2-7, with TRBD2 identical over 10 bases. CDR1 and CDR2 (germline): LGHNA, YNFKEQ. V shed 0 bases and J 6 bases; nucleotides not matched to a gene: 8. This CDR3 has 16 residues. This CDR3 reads CASSQEASGSPGEQYF. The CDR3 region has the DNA TGTGCCAGCAGCCAAGAGGCTAGCGGGAGCCCAGGCGAGCAGTACTTC.

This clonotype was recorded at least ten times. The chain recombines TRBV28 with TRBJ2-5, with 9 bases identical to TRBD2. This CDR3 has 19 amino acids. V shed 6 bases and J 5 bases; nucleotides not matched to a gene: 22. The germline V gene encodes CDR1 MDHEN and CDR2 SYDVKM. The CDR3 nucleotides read TGTGCCAGCAGCCGCTCGGGGCTGAGAGCGGGAGGCAGGACGGAGACCCAGTACTTC. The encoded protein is CASSRSGLRAGGRTETQYF.

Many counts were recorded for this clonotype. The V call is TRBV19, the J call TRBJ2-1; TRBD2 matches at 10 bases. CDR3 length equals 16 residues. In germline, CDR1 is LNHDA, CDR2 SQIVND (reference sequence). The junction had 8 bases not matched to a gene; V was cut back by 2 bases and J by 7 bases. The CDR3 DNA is TGTGCCAGTAGTATAAATCGAGCGGGAGGGCCGAATGAGCAGTTCTTC. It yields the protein CASSINRAGGPNEQFF.

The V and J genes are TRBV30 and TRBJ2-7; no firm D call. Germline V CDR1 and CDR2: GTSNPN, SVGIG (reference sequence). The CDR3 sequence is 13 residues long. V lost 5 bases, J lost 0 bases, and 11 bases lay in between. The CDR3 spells CAWLSRTSYEQYF. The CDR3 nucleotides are TGTGCCTGGCTCTCCCGGACCTCCTACGAGCAGTACTTC.

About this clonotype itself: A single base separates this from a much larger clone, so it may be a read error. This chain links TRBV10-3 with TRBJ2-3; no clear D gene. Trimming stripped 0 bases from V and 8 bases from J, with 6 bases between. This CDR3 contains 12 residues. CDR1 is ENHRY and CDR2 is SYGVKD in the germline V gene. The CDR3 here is CAISESGCTQYF. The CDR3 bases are TGTGCCATCAGTGAGTCGGGATGTACGCAGTATTTT.

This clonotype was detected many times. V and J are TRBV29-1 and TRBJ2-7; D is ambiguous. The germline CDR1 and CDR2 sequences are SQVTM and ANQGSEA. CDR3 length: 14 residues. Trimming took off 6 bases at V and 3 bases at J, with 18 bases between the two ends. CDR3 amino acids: CSVRLTRPDYEQYF. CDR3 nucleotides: TGCAGCGTCAGACTCACCCGACCGGACTACGAGCAGTACTTC.

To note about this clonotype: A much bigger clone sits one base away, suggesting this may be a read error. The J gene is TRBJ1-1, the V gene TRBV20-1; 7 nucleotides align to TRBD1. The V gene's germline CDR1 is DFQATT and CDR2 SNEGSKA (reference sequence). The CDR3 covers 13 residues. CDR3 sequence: CSAHRQGNTDAFF. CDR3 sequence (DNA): TGCAGTGCCCACCGACAGGGAAACACTGATGCTTTCTTT.

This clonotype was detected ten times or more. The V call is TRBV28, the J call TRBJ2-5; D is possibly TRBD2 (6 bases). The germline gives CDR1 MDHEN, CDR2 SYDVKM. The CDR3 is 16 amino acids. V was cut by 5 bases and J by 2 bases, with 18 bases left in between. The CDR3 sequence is CASSPSGTFSQETQYF. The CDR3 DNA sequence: TGTGCCAGCAGTCCCTCAGGGACTTTCTCACAAGAGACCCAGTACTTC.

For the CDR3, the DNA is TGTGCCAGCAGCTACAGGGGCAATGAGCAGTTCTTC. Residues: CASSYRGNEQFF. This chain joins TRBV7-3 and TRBJ2-1; 7 positions match TRBD1. The ends lost 4 bases at V and 6 bases at J; junction bases unmatched: 0. This CDR3 has 12 residues. From germline, CDR1 is SGHTA and CDR2 FQGTGA.

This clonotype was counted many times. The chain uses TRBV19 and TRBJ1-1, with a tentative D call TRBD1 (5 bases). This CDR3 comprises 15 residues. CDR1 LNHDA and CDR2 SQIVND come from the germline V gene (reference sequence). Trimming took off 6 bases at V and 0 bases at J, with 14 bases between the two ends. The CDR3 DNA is TGTGCCAGTAGGACGGACGGGACCATGAACACTGAAGCTTTCTTT. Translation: CASRTDGTMNTEAFF.

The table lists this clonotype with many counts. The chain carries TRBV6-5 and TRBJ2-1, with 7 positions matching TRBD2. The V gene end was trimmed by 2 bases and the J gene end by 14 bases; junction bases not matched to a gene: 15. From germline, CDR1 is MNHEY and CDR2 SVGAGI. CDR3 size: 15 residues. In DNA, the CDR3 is TGTGCCAGCAGTTACCGACGGGACTATATAATGGAGGAGTTCTTC. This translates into CASSYRRDYIMEEFF.

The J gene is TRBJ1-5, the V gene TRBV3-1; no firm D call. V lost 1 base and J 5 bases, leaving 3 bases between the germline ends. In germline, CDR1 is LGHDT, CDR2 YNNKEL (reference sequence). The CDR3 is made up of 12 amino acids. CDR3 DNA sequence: TGTGCCAGCAGCCAAGGGGATCAGCCCCAGCATTTT. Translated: CASSQGDQPQHF.